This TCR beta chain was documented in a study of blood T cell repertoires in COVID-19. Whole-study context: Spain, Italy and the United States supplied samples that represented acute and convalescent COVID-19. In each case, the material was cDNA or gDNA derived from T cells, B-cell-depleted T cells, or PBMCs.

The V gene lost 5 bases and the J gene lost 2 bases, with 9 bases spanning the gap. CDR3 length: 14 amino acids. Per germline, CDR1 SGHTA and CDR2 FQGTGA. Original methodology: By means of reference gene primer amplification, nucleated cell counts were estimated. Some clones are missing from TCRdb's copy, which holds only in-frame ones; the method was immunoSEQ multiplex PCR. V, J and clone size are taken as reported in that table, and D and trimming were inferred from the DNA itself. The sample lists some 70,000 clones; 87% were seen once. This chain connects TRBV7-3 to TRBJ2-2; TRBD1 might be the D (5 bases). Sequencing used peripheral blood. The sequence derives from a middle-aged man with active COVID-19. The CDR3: CASSTDRNTGELFF. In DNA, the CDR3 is TGTGCCAGCAGCACAGACAGAAACACCGGGGAGCTGTTTTTT.